This T cell receptor (beta chain) was identified during a study of PD-1 blockade in classical Hodgkin lymphoma. On the study more broadly: Intravenous delivery of nivolumab at 3 mg/kg to patients occurred every 2 weeks.

Brentuximab vedotin exposure varied among the patients, all of whom had relapsed after autologous stem cell transplantation. Study observations and caveats: Diminished baseline TCR diversity has been reported in newly diagnosed patients relative to healthy donors.

The CDR3 contains 18 residues. The trim removed 4 bases at V and 0 bases at J, leaving 15 bases unmatched. On this clone: What it binds is unknown.

The table came from immunoSEQ multiplex PCR; TCRdb's copy has only in-frame clones and leaves some out. The repertoire holds about 50,000 clones, with over 60% as singletons. The sequence derives from a human donor with classical Hodgkin lymphoma. The source was peripheral blood mononuclear cells (PBMCs), collected before the second cycle of nivolumab. The chain recombines TRBV5-3 with TRBJ2-7; 8 bases match TRBD2. TRBV5-3 belongs to the ORF category, with a function that is uncertain. CDR3 sequence: CARSPTPLRGRFSYEQYF. The CDR3 DNA sequence: TGTGCCAGAAGCCCGACCCCCTTGCGCGGGAGGTTCTCCTACGAGCAGTACTTC.